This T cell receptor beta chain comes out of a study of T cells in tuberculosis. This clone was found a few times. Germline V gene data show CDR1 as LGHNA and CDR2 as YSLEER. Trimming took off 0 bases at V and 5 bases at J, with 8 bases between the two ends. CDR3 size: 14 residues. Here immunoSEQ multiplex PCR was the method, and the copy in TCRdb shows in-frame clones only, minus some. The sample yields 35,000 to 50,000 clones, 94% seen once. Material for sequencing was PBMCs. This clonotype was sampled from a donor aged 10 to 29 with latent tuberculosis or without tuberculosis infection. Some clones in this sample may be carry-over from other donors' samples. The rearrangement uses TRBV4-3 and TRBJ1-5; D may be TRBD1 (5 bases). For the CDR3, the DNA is TGCGCCAGCAGCCAAGAAAGGGGTTATCAGCCCCAGCATTTT. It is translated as CASSQERGYQPQHF.